This entry is about one T cell receptor beta chain. The data were taken from a study of lymphopenia after photon versus proton radiotherapy. TCRdb's copy holds only in-frame clones and misses some; the assay was immunoSEQ multiplex PCR. There are 75,000 to 90,000 clones in the sample; 83% occur only once, and roughly 1.4% lies in the top ten. Per germline, CDR1 SGHNT and CDR2 YYREEE (reference sequence). The CDR3 covers 17 residues. With 3 bases removed from V and 3 bases from J, the gap between germline ends came to 21 bases. The V call is TRBV5-4, the J call TRBJ1-1; D is unresolved. The receptor comes from a man in his sixties with pancreatic cancer. The sequencing used peripheral blood, collected from a patient treated with proton-based radiotherapy. In DNA, the CDR3 is TGTGCCAGCAGCTCGGGAACGCATCCCATCGGGTACACTGAAGCTTTCTTT. Translation: CASSSGTHPIGYTEAFF. Together with reference TRBV5-4 and TRBJ1-1, the CDR3 gives the full variable domain: ETGVTQSPTHLIKTRGQQVTLRCSSQSGHNTVSWYQQALGQGPQFIFQYYREEENGRGNFPPRFSGLQFPNYSSELNVNALELDDSALYLCASSSGTHPIGYTEAFFGQGTRLTVV.